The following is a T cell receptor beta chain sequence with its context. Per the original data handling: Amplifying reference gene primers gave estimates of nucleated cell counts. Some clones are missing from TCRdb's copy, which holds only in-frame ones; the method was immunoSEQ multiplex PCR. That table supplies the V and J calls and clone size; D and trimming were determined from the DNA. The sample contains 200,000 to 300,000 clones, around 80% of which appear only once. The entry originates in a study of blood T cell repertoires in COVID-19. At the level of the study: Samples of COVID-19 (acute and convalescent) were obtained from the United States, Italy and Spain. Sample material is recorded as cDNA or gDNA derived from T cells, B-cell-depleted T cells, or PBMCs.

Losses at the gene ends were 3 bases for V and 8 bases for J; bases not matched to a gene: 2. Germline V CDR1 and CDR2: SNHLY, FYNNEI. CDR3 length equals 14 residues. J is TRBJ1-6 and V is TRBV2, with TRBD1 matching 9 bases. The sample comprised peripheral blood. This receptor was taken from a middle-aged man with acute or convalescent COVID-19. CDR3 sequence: CASSEDRGYSPLHF. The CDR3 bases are TGTGCCAGCAGTGAGGACAGGGGTTATTCACCCCTCCACTTT. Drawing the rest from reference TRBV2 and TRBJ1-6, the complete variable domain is EPEVTQTPSHQVTQMGQEVILRCVPISNHLYFYWYRQILGQKVEFLVSFYNNEISEKSEIFDDQFSVERPDGSNFTLKIRSTKLEDSAMYFCASSEDRGYSPLHFGNGTRLTVT.